This record looks at one T cell receptor beta chain sequence and its context. Profiled with immunoSEQ multiplex PCR; TCRdb holds only in-frame clones, not every one. The sample includes 70,000 to 75,000 clones, 80% to 85% of them seen just once. The sample comes from a study of blood T cell repertoires in COVID-19. V lost 3 bases and J lost 1, with 10 bases in between. The V gene's germline CDR1 is LNHDA and CDR2 SQIVND (reference sequence). The CDR3 loop spans 14 amino acids. This clonotype was sampled from a woman in her sixties with acute or convalescent COVID-19. The chain joins TRBV19 to TRBJ2-7; TRBD1 might be the D (5 bases). The sequencing sample was made of peripheral blood. Here the CDR3 reads CASSMDPGSYEQYF. The CDR3 DNA is TGTGCCAGTAGTATGGATCCAGGGTCCTACGAGCAGTACTTC.